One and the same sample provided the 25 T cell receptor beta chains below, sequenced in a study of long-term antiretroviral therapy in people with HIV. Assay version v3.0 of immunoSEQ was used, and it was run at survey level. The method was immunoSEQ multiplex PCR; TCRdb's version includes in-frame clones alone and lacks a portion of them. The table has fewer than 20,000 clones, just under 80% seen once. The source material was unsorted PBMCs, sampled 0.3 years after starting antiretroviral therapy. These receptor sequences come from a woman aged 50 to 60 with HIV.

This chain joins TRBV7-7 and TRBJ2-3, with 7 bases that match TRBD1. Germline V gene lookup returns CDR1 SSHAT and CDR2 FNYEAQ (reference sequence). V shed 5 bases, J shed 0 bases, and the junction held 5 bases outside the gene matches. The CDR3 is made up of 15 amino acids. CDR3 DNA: TGTGCCAGCAGCCCGAGGGACAGTAGCACAGATACGCAGTATTTT. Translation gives CASSPRDSSTDTQYF.

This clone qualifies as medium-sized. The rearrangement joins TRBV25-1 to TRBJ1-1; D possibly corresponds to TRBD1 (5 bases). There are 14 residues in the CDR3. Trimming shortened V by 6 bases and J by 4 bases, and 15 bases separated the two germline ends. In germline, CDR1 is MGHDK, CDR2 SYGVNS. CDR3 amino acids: CASRGPVTATEAFF. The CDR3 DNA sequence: TGTGCCAGCAGGGGGCCCGTGACAGCCACTGAAGCTTTCTTT.

In DNA form, the CDR3 reads TGTGCCAGCAGCGTAGTCGGGGGTAGCACAGATACGCAGTATTTT. It translates to CASSVVGGSTDTQYF. The chain recombines TRBV9 with TRBJ2-3; TRBD2 is a possible D gene (6 bases). The V end was cut by 0 bases, the J end by 0 bases, with 8 bases between. The germline V gene has CDR1 SGDLS and CDR2 YYNGEE. The CDR3 totals 15 residues.

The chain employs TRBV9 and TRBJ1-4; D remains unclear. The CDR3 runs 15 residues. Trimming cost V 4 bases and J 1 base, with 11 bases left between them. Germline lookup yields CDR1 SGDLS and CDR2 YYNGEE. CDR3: CASSPRGVTNEKLFF. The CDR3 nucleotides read TGTGCCAGCAGCCCACGCGGGGTAACTAATGAAAAACTGTTTTTT.

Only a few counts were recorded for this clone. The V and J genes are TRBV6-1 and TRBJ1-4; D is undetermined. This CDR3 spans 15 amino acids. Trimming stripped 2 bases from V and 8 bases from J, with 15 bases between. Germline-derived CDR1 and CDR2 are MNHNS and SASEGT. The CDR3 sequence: CASSENWGTDEKLFF. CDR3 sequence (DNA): TGTGCCAGCAGTGAAAATTGGGGAACAGACGAAAAACTGTTTTTT.

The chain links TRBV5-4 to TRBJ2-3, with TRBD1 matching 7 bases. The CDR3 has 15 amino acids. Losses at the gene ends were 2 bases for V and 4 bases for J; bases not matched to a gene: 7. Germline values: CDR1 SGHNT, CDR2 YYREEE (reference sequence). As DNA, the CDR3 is TGTGCCAGCAGCTTTGGCCAGGGGGACGCAGATACGCAGTATTTT. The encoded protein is CASSFGQGDADTQYF.

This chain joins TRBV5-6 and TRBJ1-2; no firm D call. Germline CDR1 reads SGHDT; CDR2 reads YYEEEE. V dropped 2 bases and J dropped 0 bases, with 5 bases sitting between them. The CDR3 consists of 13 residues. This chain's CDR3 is CASSFKSNYGYTF. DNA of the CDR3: TGTGCCAGCAGCTTCAAGTCTAACTATGGCTACACCTTC.

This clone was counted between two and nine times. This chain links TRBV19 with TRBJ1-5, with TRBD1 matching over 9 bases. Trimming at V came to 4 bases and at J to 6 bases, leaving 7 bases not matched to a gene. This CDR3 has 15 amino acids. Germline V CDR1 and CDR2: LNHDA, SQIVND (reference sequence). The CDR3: CASSTYDRGSQPQHF. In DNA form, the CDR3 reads TGTGCCAGTAGTACCTACGACAGGGGGAGTCAGCCCCAGCATTTT.

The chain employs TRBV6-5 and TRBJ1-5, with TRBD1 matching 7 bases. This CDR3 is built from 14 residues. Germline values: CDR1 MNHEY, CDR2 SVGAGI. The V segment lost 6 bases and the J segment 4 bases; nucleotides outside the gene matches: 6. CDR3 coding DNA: TGTGCCAGCAGAGCTACAGGGGTGAATCAGCCCCAGCATTTT. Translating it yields CASRATGVNQPQHF.

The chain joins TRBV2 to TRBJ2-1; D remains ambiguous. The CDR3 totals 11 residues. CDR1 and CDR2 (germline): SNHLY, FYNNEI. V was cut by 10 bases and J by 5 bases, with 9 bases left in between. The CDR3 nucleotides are TGTGCCATCCGACGGAACAATGAGCAGTTCTTC. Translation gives CAIRRNNEQFF.

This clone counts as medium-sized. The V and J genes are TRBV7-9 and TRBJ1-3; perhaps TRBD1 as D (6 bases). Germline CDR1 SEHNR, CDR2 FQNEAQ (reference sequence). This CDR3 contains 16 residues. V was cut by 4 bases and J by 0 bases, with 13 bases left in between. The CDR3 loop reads CASSSETGLSGNTIYF. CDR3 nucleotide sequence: TGTGCCAGCAGCTCTGAGACAGGTCTCTCTGGAAACACCATATATTTT.

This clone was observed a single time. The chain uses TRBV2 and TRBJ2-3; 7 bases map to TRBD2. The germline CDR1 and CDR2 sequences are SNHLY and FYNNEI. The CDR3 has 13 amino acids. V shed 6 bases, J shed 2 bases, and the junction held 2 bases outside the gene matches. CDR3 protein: CASRGGYTDTQYF. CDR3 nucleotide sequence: TGTGCCAGCAGGGGGGGGTACACAGATACGCAGTATTTT.

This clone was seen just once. CDR3 DNA sequence: TGTGCCAGTAGTTGGGGACAGGGGTTGACTGAAGCTTTCTTT. Amino acids: CASSWGQGLTEAFF. This chain uses TRBV19 with TRBJ1-1, with TRBD1 matching 10 bases. Germline V CDR1 and CDR2: LNHDA, SQIVND (reference sequence). The CDR3 consists of 14 residues. V was pared by 5 bases and J by 5 bases, with 5 bases of the junction left unmatched.

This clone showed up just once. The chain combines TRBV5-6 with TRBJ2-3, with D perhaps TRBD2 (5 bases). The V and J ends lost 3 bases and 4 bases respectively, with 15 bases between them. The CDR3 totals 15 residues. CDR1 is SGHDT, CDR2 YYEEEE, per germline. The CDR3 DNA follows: TGTGCCAGCAGCTCCGTCAGCGGCCCCCCAGATACGCAGTATTTT. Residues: CASSSVSGPPDTQYF.

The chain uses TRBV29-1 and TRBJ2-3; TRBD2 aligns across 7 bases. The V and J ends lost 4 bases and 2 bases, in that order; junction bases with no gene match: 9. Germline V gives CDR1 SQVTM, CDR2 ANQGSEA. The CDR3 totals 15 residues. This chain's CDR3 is CSVGSGGPLTDTQYF. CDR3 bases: TGCAGCGTTGGATCGGGGGGACCTCTCACAGATACGCAGTATTTT.

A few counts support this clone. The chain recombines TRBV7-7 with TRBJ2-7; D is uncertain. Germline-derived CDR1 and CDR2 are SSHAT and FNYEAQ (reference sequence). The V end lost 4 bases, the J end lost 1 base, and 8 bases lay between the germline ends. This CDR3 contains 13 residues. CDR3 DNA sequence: TGTGCCAGCAGCTCCGCGCGGTCCTACGAGCAGTACGTC. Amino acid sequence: CASSSARSYEQYV.

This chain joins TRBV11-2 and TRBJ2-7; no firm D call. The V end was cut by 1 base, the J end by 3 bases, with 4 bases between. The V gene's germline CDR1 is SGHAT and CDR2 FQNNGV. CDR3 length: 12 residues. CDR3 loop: CASSLVVYEQYF. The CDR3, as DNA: TGTGCCAGCAGCTTAGTAGTCTACGAGCAGTACTTC.

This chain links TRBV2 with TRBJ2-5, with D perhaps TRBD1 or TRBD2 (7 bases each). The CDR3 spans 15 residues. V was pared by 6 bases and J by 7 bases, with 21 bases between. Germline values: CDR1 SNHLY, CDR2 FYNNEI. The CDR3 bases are TGTGCCAGCAGAGCTTCTGGGAGGGGGCGCGCGACCCAGTACTTC. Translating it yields CASRASGRGRATQYF.

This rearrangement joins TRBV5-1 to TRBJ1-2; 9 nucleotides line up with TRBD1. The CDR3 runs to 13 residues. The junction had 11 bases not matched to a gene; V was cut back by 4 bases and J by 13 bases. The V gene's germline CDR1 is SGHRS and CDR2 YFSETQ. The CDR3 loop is CASSAFGTGHFTF. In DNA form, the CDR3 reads TGCGCCAGCAGCGCGTTCGGGACAGGGCATTTCACCTTC.

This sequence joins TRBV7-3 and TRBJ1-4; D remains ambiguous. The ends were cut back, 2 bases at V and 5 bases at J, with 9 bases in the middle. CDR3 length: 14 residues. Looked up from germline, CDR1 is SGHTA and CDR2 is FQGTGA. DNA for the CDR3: TGTGCCAGCAGCTTACAGGCACAGAATGAAAAACTGTTTTTT. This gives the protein CASSLQAQNEKLFF.

The CDR3 is CASSLGESQYF. The CDR3 DNA follows: TGTGCCAGCAGCTTGGGAGAATCGCAGTATTTT. The chain couples TRBV7-8 to TRBJ2-3; a possible D gene is TRBD2 (5 bases). The germline V and J ends were trimmed by 3 bases and 10 bases, with 8 bases remaining between them. The CDR3 has 11 residues. Germline CDR1 SGHVS, CDR2 FQNEAQ.

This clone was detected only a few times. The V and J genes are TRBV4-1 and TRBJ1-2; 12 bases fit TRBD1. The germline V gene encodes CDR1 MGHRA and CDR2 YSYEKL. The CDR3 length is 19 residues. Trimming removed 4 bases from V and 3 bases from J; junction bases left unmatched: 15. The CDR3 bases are TGCGCCAGCAGCCTGAACGACGGGACAGGGGGCGCGGGCCACTATGGCTACACCTTC. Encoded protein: CASSLNDGTGGAGHYGYTF.

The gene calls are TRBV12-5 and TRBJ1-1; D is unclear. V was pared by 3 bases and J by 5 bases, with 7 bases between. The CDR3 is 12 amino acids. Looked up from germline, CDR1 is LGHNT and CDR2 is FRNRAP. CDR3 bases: TGTGCTAGTGGTTTCGATAAAACTGAAGCTTTCTTT. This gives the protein CASGFDKTEAFF. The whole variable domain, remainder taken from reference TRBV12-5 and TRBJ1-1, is DARVTQTPRHKVTEMGQEVTMRCQPILGHNTVFWYRQTMMQGLELLAYFRNRAPLDDSGMPKDRFSAEMPDATLATLKIQPSEPRDSAVYFCASGFDKTEAFFGQGTRLTVV.

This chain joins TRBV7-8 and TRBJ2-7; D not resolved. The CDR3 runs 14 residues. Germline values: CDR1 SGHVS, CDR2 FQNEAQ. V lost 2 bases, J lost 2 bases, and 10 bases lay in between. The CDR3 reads CASSLMPGPYEQYV. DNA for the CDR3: TGTGCCAGCAGCTTAATGCCGGGCCCCTACGAGCAGTACGTC.

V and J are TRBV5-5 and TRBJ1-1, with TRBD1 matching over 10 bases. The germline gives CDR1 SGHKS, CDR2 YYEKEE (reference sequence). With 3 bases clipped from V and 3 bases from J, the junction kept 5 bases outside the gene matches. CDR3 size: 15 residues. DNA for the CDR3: TGTGCCAGCAGCTGGGGGGACAGGGGATACACTGAAGCTTTCTTT. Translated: CASSWGDRGYTEAFF.